This TCR beta chain appears in the sequencing data of a study of brain metastases from non-small cell lung cancer. Study observations and caveats: Brain metastases shared most TCR repertoire with primaries, with sparse T cells.

To note about this clone: The target antigen is unknown.

Sequencing was performed with immunoSEQ multiplex PCR; in TCRdb, only in-frame clones are kept and a portion is missing. Seen here are some 4,000 clones, about 86% observed once, and the top ten hold 7.5% to 9%. The CDR3 loop spans 14 amino acids. Germline V CDR1 and CDR2: SGHTA, FQGNSA. V dropped 1 base and J dropped 3 bases, with 7 bases sitting between them. Specimen: primary lung tumor tissue. V gene TRBV7-2 combines with J gene TRBJ1-5; unclear D gene. This clonotype was obtained from a donor at least 40 years old with non-small cell lung cancer. CDR3 sequence reads: CASSLEGFNQPQHF. The CDR3 bases are TGTGCCAGCAGCTTAGAGGGCTTCAATCAGCCCCAGCATTTT.